This TCR beta chain was sequenced during a study of blood T cells in healthy people across ages. Looking at the study overall: Per two T cells, about one barcoded beta molecule was captured through template switching. Study-level results: Estimates based on one million T cells were treated as lower bounds.

With respect to this clonotype: Its antigen is still unknown.

The study isolated at least 6.5 million PBMCs from each sample. With a J-beta primer mix and a sample-barcoded 5' primer, a second PCR ran roughly 6 to 11 cycles. TCRdb re-derived calls from the 5' RACE reads in MiXCR, one entry per CDR3 protein. Altogether around 970,000 distinct CDR3 sequences are present, just over 50% being singletons, with the ten largest covering 20% to 25%. The source of this sequence is a woman in her fifties or sixties in good health. Sequenced sample: blood.

The CDR3 protein is CATSDPGTGETQYF. The CDR3 nucleotides read TGTGCCACCAGTGATCCAGGGACGGGAGAGACCCAGTACTTC. The rearrangement uses TRBV24-1 and TRBJ2-5; the D call may be TRBD1 or TRBD2 (5 bases each). The CDR3 consists of 14 residues. V lost 3 bases to trimming and J lost 4 bases, with 11 bases between them. Germline CDR1 and CDR2: KGHDR and SFDVKD.